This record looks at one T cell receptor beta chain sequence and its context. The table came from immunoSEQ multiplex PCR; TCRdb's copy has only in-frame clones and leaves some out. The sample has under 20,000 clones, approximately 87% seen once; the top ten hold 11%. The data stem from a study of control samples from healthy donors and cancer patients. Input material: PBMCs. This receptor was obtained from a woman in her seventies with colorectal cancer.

The CDR3 reads CASSSIQGSSYEQYF. The DNA of the CDR3 is TGTGCCAGCAGCTCTATACAGGGGAGCTCCTACGAGCAGTACTTC. This chain connects TRBV13 to TRBJ2-7, with TRBD1 matching 7 bases. The V gene's germline CDR1 is PRHDT and CDR2 FYEKMQ (reference sequence). The J segment lost 0 bases and the V segment lost 4 bases, leaving 6 bases of the junction unmatched. The CDR3 totals 15 residues.